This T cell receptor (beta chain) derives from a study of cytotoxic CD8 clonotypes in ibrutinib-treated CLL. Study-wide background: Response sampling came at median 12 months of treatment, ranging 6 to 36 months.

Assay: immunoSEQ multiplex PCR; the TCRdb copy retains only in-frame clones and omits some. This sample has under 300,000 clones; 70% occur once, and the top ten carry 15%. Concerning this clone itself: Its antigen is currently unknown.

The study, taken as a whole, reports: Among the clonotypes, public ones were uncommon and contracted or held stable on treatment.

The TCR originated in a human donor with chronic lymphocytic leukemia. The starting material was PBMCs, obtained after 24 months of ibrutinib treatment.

The DNA for the CDR3 is TGCGCCAGCAGCTTGGGACAATCCGAGCAGTACTTC. This encodes CASSLGQSEQYF. This chain uses TRBV5-1 with TRBJ2-7; D call uncertain. Germline CDR1 SGHRS, CDR2 YFSETQ. CDR3 length: 12 amino acids. Trimming cost V 0 bases and J 6 bases, with 7 bases left between them.